This T cell receptor beta chain originates from a study of follicular helper T cells after annual influenza vaccination. Whole-study findings and limits: Only 10-20% of analyzed cells yielded productive TCRB sequences. Day 7 ICOS+CD38+ clones were most often found later in ICOS-CD38- cTfh cells.

Time point indicated: 2015-2016 season, 7 days after influenza vaccination. Per time point, roughly 40-100 mL of blood was sampled. A word on this clone: Its matching antigen is unknown. A read error may produce the germline difference seen at one junction end.

Germline lookup yields CDR1 LNHNV and CDR2 YYDKDF (reference sequence). The CDR3 length is 15 residues. Survey level resolution was used for TCRB sequencing. Generated by immunoSEQ multiplex PCR, the TCRdb table keeps only in-frame clones and is missing some. The sample lists around 6,200 clones, 84% occurring once. The chain links TRBV15 to TRBJ1-1; D unclear. This sequence was found in an adult who received the influenza vaccine. The sequencing here drew on CXCR5- memory CD4+ T cells sorted from blood, taken 7 days after influenza vaccination. CDR3 DNA: TGTGCCACCAGCGCCATTAGAGTCGGTGAGATGAGGCTTGCCTTT. Protein sequence: CATSAIRVGEMRLAF.